This T cell receptor beta chain was found in a study of shared clonotypes between healthy human individuals. The germline gives CDR1 SGHRS, CDR2 YFSETQ. CDR3 length: 17 residues. V lost 5 bases and J lost 4, with 24 bases in between. The repertoire was sequenced with immunoSEQ multiplex PCR; TCRdb's copy has only in-frame clones and lacks some. Of about a million clones in the sample, 60% to 80% were seen once. Sequences were obtained from memory CD4+ T cells sorted from blood. Stated subset: CD45RA-negative fraction. The V call is TRBV5-1, the J call TRBJ1-1, with TRBD1 as a possible D gene (6 bases). The clonotype originates from a man aged 18 to 29 in good health. The DNA of the CDR3 is TGCGCCAGCAGAACGGGCCGGGACACCGTGGGAAGCACTGAAGCTTTCTTT. It encodes CASRTGRDTVGSTEAFF.